This TCR beta chain was observed in a study of identical twins. From germline, CDR1 is LNHDA and CDR2 SQIVND (reference sequence). CDR3 length: 13 amino acids. Trimming removed 4 bases at V and 5 bases at J, with 12 bases between. This clonotype turned up a few times. What it binds is unknown. It was template switching that added a universal primer site, and there were unique molecular identifiers on the cDNA. Using its own MiXCR run on the 5' RACE reads, TCRdb lists one record per CDR3 protein. The sample has about 570,000 distinct CDR3 sequences; roughly 9.5% are singletons. Regarding the study as a whole: Sequences that were beta out-of-frame showed weaker excess twin sharing. Abundant beta clonotypes from cord blood had fewer insertions, unlike memory repertoires, which showed none.

These records were also assigned to another study, of yellow fever vaccine responses in identical twins.

Source material: PBMCs. The source of this sequence is a woman younger than 35 in good health. The J gene is TRBJ2-7, the V gene TRBV19, with D tentatively TRBD2 (6 bases). This CDR3 is CASSTAEGNEQYF. The DNA of the CDR3 is TGTGCCAGTAGTACCGCGGAGGGAAACGAGCAGTACTTC.